This T cell receptor (beta chain) was obtained from a study of response to subunit inactivated influenza vaccine. Germline lookup yields CDR1 SEHNR and CDR2 FQNEAQ (reference sequence). Trimming removed 3 bases at V and 4 bases at J, with 18 bases between. This CDR3 is built from 16 residues. One entry per CDR3 protein, called by TCRdb with MiXCR from the RT-PCR reads. The sample shows about 570,000 distinct CDR3 sequences, 11% of them seen only once. The same data also contributed to another study, on T cells expressing NK-cell markers. That report adds: Synthesis of TCR beta cDNA relied on 5'RACE template switching carrying UMIs. Eight donors were sequenced, of whom seven were HCMV-seropositive, while the remaining one was HCMV-seronegative. The study found dominant NKG2C+ clonotypes at roughly 1.0-7.5% of CD8+ T cells in over five donors.

Here the sequenced sample was PBMCs from blood, taken on the day of vaccination. This receptor was obtained from a man aged 50 or older who received an inactivated influenza vaccine. The chain couples TRBV7-9 to TRBJ1-1; D uncertain. The CDR3 coding sequence is TGTGCCAGCAGCTTTCATGGTAAGGGAGGCGGCACTGAAGCTTTCTTT. Amino acids: CASSFHGKGGGTEAFF.